Listed here is a single TCR beta chain. The antigen is unknown. Profiling relied on immunoSEQ multiplex PCR, and the TCRdb table lists in-frame clones only, not all of them. The data show about 37,000 clones, roughly 73% seen once. Antigen-specific CD4+ T cells were expanded with viral peptide pools in the ViraFEST assay before sequencing. The culture ran for nine to ten days, and then CD4+ T cells were isolated. PCR-confirmed SARS-CoV-2 infection occurred in the person between March and December 2020. This specimen belongs to a study of vaccination effects on CD4 cells after COVID-19. Study summary: At 16 days and one week before vaccination, two convalescent patients gave samples. Study-level points and caveats: After vaccination, spike-reactive clones in convalescents were mostly new vaccine-induced clones.

V gave up 1 base and J gave up 0 bases, with 7 bases separating them. CDR1 and CDR2 from the germline V gene are MGHRA and YSYEKL. The CDR3 length is 15 residues. The rearrangement joins TRBV4-1 to TRBJ1-3; D unresolved. The clonotype was recovered from a human donor who had a prior SARS-CoV-2 infection. Sample: CD4+ T cells from PBMCs cultured with a peptide pool, taken before COVID-19 vaccination. The CDR3: CASSQGGHSGNTIYF. Here the CDR3 DNA reads TGCGCCAGCAGCCAAGGGGGTCACTCTGGAAACACCATATATTTT.